This paragraph reports one T cell receptor (beta chain). Its antigen is still unknown. No base-level quality is on record; no much larger clone is a single base apart. This specimen comes from a study of identical twins (dated by TCRdb to the mid-2010s). With respect to the entire study: TCR alpha and beta repertoires from monozygotic twins, unrelated adults of various ages and cord blood were deep-sequenced to test whether fetal clonotypes persist. To rule out contamination, replicate twin experiments were performed at different times with different library preparation protocols.

V is reduced by 5 bases and J by 4 bases, leaving a spacing of 9 bases between them. Taken from cysteine to phenylalanine, the CDR3 has 13 residues. Solely the CDR3 DNA is kept, with 39 bases framed from the first base. Taken from the germline V gene (reference sequence), the CDR1 and CDR2 loops are SGHAT and FQDESV. The method behind the library was 5' RACE. The sequencer listed for this sample is Illumina HiSeq 2000. Template switching introduced a universal primer binding site; the final cDNA contained a unique molecular identifier, enabling accurate counting of TCR cDNA molecules. First-strand cDNA for TCR alpha and beta chains was synthesized from specific primers in the conserved constant-segment region. To control for contamination, every cDNA library carried two barcodes: a SMART-Mk sample barcode plus Illumina barcodes. TruSeq adapter sequences and Illumina sample barcodes were added in two successive PCR steps. The Illumina HiSeq platform was used with custom primers to sequence TCR alpha and beta cDNA libraries. The authors' pipeline ran thus. Unique molecular identifiers were extracted from raw reads with MiGEC, and CDR3 positions were determined with MiXCR. Recombination models were inferred per individual with the repgenHMM and IGoR tools using an EM algorithm. Shared clonotype analysis was performed with the tcR package in R, normalizing sharing by the product of cloneset sizes. To study raw recombination free of thymic and clonal selection effects, out-of-frame nonproductive sequences were analyzed. TCRdb reprocessing: public reads trimmed at Q25 with fastp, clones called with MiXCR, in-frame beta chains kept. Each entry merges the rows of one CDR3 protein and shows their most common DNA and genes. TCRdb, rather than the study authors, made the V and J calls. Here the sample has some 790,000 distinct CDR3 sequences; 18% occur a single time. The top ten clones comprise under 15% of the sample.

Results the study describes overall, beyond this receptor: Abundant cord blood beta clonotypes carried fewer insertions; young adult naive repertoires showed a weaker similar trend, while memory repertoires showed none. In monozygotic twins, out-of-frame TCR alpha sharing was systematically underestimated by recombination models, although the models agreed with sharing between unrelated individuals. Invariant T cells such as MAIT and iNKT could partly confound zero-insertion analyses, although diverse VJ usage argued against such confounding for most clonotypes. In beta out-of-frame sequences, excess twin sharing was weaker, because having fewer shared sequences lowered the signal-to-noise ratio. Compared with coincidental sharing between unrelated individuals, an excess of low generation-probability sequences was observed among out-of-frame TCR alpha sequences shared between twins. Because the same donors could not be followed over many years, the conclusions depended on cross-sectional statistical analysis.

All donors were healthy Caucasians. The twin cohort consisted of three pairs of female monozygotic twins, all aged roughly 18 to 30 years. RNA for TCR libraries was isolated from peripheral blood mononuclear cells. These data are also associated with another study on T cells expressing NK-cell markers. The second study, in turn, reports: In sorted CD3+CD56+NKG2C+, CD3+CD56+NKG2C- and CD3+CD56-NKG2C+ T-cell subsets from several donors, TCR beta-chain repertoires were profiled. Among the eight sequenced donors, only one was HCMV-seronegative, while the other seven were HCMV-seropositive. To restrict sorting to alphabetaTCR-expressing T cells, an anti-gammadeltaTCR antibody was added in several experiments. In roughly 6 donors, the dominant CD3+CD56+NKG2C+ clonotypes were among the top 10 CD8+ clonotypes and accounted for about 1.0-7.5% of CD8+ T cells. Those dominant clonotypes were again the most abundant among CD3+CD56-NKG2C+ cells in four donors, at roughly 25-65%. Whether the expanded NKG2C-expressing T cell clones were specific for HCMV antigens remained unclear. Randomly selected healthy volunteers, three men and five women, were used as the eight sequenced donors. HCMV serostatus was determined by detecting HCMV-specific IgG in serum with a commercial ELISA kit. For 5 or 6 donors, unsorted PBMC were also used to sequence bulk peripheral blood T-cell repertoires. Reads were demultiplexed and grouped by UMI with MIGEC, and clonotypes were assembled and quantified with MiTCR. To remove erroneous sequences, TCR cDNA sequences were retained only when supported by two or more reads. The tcR package was used for downstream repertoire analysis, and clonotypes were matched between fractions using CDR3 nucleotide sequence together with V segment. VDJmatch was used to annotate antigen specificity against VDJdb, with one amino acid substitution in CDR3 allowed.

Input material: PBMCs. The origin of this receptor is a young woman in good health. In this chain, TRBV11-1 is recombined with TRBJ1-5; TRBD1 might be the D gene, on 6 matching bases. The CDR3 here reads CASSHRENQPQHF. Here is the DNA: TGTGCCAGCAGCCACAGGGAAAATCAGCCCCAGCATTTT. Supplemented by the reference TRBV11-1 and TRBJ1-5 proteins around the CDR3, the complete variable domain is EAEVAQSPRYKITEKSQAVAFWCDPISGHATLYWYRQILGQGPELLVQFQDESVVDDSQLPKDRFSAERLKGVDSTLKIQPAELGDSAMYLCASSHRENQPQHFGDGTRLSIL.